Listed below are T cell receptor beta chains from one sample, sequenced in a study of shared clonotypes between healthy human individuals. Sequencing used immunoSEQ multiplex PCR; TCRdb keeps in-frame clones, though not all of them. The data show millions of clones, with roughly 94% seen just once and more than 0.95% held by the top ten. The specimen sequenced was naive CD8+ T cells sorted from blood. Source of these receptors: a man between 18 and 35 years old in good health. Each CDR3 is given with its conserved first and last residue. Fields, in order: clone size, J gene, D gene, V gene, CDR3 protein, CDR3 DNA. The D gene is left open where the match is weak. Expanded clones are given a class, and other clones once, few, many or no size at all.

>.|TRBJ2-3|TRBD2|TRBV27
CASSEPGGEDTQYF
TGTGCCAGCAGTGAGCCGGGGGGGGAAGATACGCAGTATTTT
>once|TRBJ2-7|TRBD2|TRBV9
CASSVSGGSGSEQYF
TGTGCCAGCAGCGTATCGGGCGGGAGCGGCTCCGAGCAGTACTTC
>.|TRBJ1-1|.|TRBV9
CASSVGAAMNTEAFF
TGTGCCAGCAGCGTAGGCGCAGCGATGAACACTGAAGCTTTCTTT
>.|TRBJ2-5|.|TRBV11-3
CASSLTDTSETQYF
TGTGCCAGCAGCTTAACGGACACCTCGGAGACCCAGTACTTC
>.|TRBJ2-1|TRBD2|TRBV5-1
CASSLTSGVYNEQFF
TGCGCCAGCAGCTTGACTAGCGGGGTTTACAATGAGCAGTTCTTC
>.|TRBJ1-1|TRBD1|TRBV27
CASSNRGLANTEAFF
TGTGCCAGCAGTAACAGGGGATTAGCAAACACTGAAGCTTTCTTT
>.|TRBJ2-5|.|TRBV5-1
CASSLWGRETQYF
TGCGCCAGCAGCTTGTGGGGGAGAGAGACCCAGTACTTC
>few|TRBJ1-5|.|TRBV6-1
CASSGPGGGSNQPQHF
TGTGCCAGCAGTGGACCGGGGGGCGGCAGCAATCAGCCCCAGCATTTT
>.|TRBJ1-2|TRBD1|TRBV28
CASSYGQGYGYTF
TGTGCCAGCAGTTATGGACAGGGCTATGGCTACACCTTC
>.|TRBJ1-1|TRBD1|TRBV7-9
CASSFKDRGTEAFF
TGTGCCAGCAGCTTTAAGGACAGGGGGACTGAAGCTTTCTTT
>.|TRBJ2-7|.|TRBV29-1
CSVRTAYEQYF
TGCAGCGTTCGGACAGCCTACGAGCAGTACTTC
>.|TRBJ2-7|TRBD2|TRBV5-6
CASSDGLAGSNSYEQYF
TGTGCCAGCAGCGACGGACTAGCGGGAAGCAACTCCTACGAGCAGTACTTC
>.|TRBJ2-7|TRBD1|TRBV9
CASAQGDYEQYF
TGTGCCAGCGCACAGGGGGACTACGAGCAGTACTTC
>once|TRBJ2-7|.|TRBV18
CASSPGTYEQYF
TGTGCCAGCTCACCCGGGACCTACGAGCAGTACTTC
>once|TRBJ2-7|.|TRBV27
CASSLSEGTQSYEQYF
TGTGCCAGCAGTTTATCTGAGGGGACGCAGTCCTACGAGCAGTACTTC
>.|TRBJ2-1|TRBD2|TRBV2
CASTLLAGGTYNEQFF
TGTGCCAGCACCCTGCTAGCGGGAGGAACGTACAATGAGCAGTTCTTC
>.|TRBJ2-3|.|TRBV27
CASASPGGTDTQYF
TGTGCCAGCGCATCCCCAGGGGGCACAGATACGCAGTATTTT
>.|TRBJ2-7|TRBD1|TRBV9
CASSSGQAKYF
TGTGCCAGCAGCTCTGGACAGGCGAAGTACTTC
>.|TRBJ1-3|.|TRBV5-6
CASSFLETTSSGNTIYF
TGTGCCAGCAGTTTCCTTGAGACTACGAGCTCTGGAAACACCATATATTTT
>.|TRBJ1-1|TRBD1|TRBV7-9
CASRAGTGETEAFF
TGTGCCAGCAGAGCCGGGACAGGGGAGACTGAAGCTTTCTTT
>.|TRBJ1-2|.|TRBV30
CAMDSLIYGYTF
TGTGCTATGGACAGCCTAATCTATGGCTACACCTTC
>.|TRBJ1-5|TRBD1|TRBV12-5
CASGSGQGGGEPQHF
TGTGCTAGTGGTTCTGGACAGGGTGGTGGCGAGCCCCAGCATTTT
>.|TRBJ1-1|.|TRBV6-5
CASSYDGGVEAFF
TGTGCCAGCAGTTACGACGGTGGAGTCGAAGCTTTCTTT
>.|TRBJ2-7|.|TRBV6-6
CATTLLPGSHEQYF
TGTGCCACCACCCTCCTACCCGGGTCCCACGAGCAGTACTTC
>.|TRBJ2-1|TRBD2|TRBV27
CASSLLAGAGVRGEQFF
TGTGCCAGCAGTTTATTAGCCGGAGCGGGAGTGAGGGGGGAGCAGTTCTTC
>.|TRBJ2-5|.|TRBV15
CATSRGDLETQYF
TGTGCCACCAGCAGAGGAGACTTGGAGACCCAGTACTTC
>.|TRBJ1-1|TRBD1|TRBV6-5
CASSRQGFTEAFF
TGTGCCAGCAGTCGACAGGGTTTCACTGAAGCTTTCTTT
>.|TRBJ2-5|.|TRBV28
CASSFMEAGETQYF
TGTGCCAGCAGTTTCATGGAGGCGGGCGAGACCCAGTACTTC
>.|TRBJ2-7|TRBD2|TRBV10-1
CASSDGGAGVYEQYF
TGCGCCAGCAGTGACGGGGGAGCGGGAGTCTACGAGCAGTACTTC
>.|TRBJ2-7|.|TRBV7-8
CASSRGGPVYEQYF
TGTGCCAGCAGCCGAGGAGGACCGGTCTACGAGCAGTACTTC
>.|TRBJ2-5|.|TRBV7-8
CASSEAGGPKYQETQYF
TGTGCCAGCAGCGAAGCCGGGGGCCCGAAATACCAAGAGACCCAGTACTTC
>.|TRBJ2-7|.|TRBV6-5
CASSYSGRNYEQYF
TGTGCCAGCAGTTACAGTGGCAGAAACTACGAGCAGTACTTC
>.|TRBJ2-7|.|TRBV6-5
CASSYNRDYEQYF
TGTGCCAGCAGTTACAACAGGGACTACGAGCAGTACTTC
>.|TRBJ2-1|.|TRBV4-1
CASSHNNEQFF
TGCGCCAGCAGCCACAACAATGAGCAGTTCTTC
>.|TRBJ2-5|.|TRBV7-9
CASSFGEMETQYF
TGTGCCAGCAGCTTTGGGGAGATGGAGACCCAGTACTTC
>.|TRBJ1-1|.|TRBV4-3
CASSLNMEGEAFF
TGCGCCAGCAGCCTAAACATGGAGGGGGAAGCTTTCTTT
>.|TRBJ2-5|TRBD1|TRBV7-3
CASSFLPGGIETQYF
TGTGCCAGCAGCTTCCTCCCAGGGGGCATCGAGACCCAGTACTTC
>.|TRBJ2-7|.|TRBV14
CASSQLLDGEQYF
TGTGCCAGCAGCCAACTCCTAGATGGGGAGCAGTACTTC